This TCR beta chain was found in a study of blood T cell repertoires in COVID-19. Study summary: Sources were T cells, B-cell-depleted T cells, or PBMCs; the material itself was cDNA or gDNA.

The CDR3 contains 18 residues. Enrolled through a virtual design, the participants were between about 18 and 100 years of age and came from some 26 US areas. Clinical histories supplied by participants themselves formed the basis of cohort assignment. Original analysis: Scientists estimated how many nucleated cells there were by amplifying reference gene primers. The method was immunoSEQ multiplex PCR; TCRdb's version includes in-frame clones alone and lacks a portion of them. D and trimming were read from the DNA, whereas the V and J calls and clone size are those reported in that table. The table lists about 280,000 clones, over 85% of them singletons.

The chain employs TRBV21-1 and TRBJ1-1. TRBV21-1 is recorded as a pseudogene. The sequence was obtained from a woman aged 60-70 years who had recovered from COVID-19. Source material: PBMCs or T cells enriched from blood (not recorded which). This chain's CDR3 is CASSKAAHRRVMNTEAFF. CDR3 sequence (DNA): TGTGCCAGCAGCAAAGCGGCCCATAGGCGGGTAATGAACACTGAAGCTTTCTTT.